The T cell receptor (beta chain) described here comes from a study of blood T cell repertoires in COVID-19. Across the whole study: Specimens from acute and convalescent COVID-19 originated in the United States, Italy and Spain. Sample material is recorded as cDNA or gDNA derived from T cells, B-cell-depleted T cells, or PBMCs.

CDR3 size: 15 residues. Deletions cut 7 bases from V and 0 bases from J, with 13 bases between. Germline V lookup: CDR1 SGHTA, CDR2 FQGNSA. Authors' analysis steps: For nucleated cells, counts were estimated from reference gene primer amplification. Assay: immunoSEQ multiplex PCR; the TCRdb copy retains only in-frame clones and omits some. That table gives V, J and clone size, and the DNA gave D and trimming. The table has about 160,000 clones, roughly 80% seen once. This sequence was found in a man aged 65-85 years with acute or convalescent COVID-19. The sequencing input was peripheral blood. The chain recombines TRBV7-2 with TRBJ1-5; D gene ambiguous. CDR3 coding DNA: TGTGCCAGCACCCTTGCGGGAGGTAGCAATCAGCCCCAGCATTTT. This encodes CASTLAGGSNQPQHF.